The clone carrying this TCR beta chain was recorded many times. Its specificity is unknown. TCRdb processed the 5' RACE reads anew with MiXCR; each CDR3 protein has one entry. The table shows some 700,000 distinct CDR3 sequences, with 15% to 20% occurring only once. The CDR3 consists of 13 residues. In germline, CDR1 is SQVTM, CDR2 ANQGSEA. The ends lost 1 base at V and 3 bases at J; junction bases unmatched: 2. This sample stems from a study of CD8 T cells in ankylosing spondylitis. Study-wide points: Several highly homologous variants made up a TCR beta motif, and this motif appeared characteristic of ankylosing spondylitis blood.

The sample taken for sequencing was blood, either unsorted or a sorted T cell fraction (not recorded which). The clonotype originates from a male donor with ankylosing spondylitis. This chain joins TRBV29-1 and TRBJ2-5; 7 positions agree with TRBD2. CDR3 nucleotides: TGCAGCGTTGAAGGGGGGAGGGAAGAGACCCAGTACTTC. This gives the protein CSVEGGREETQYF.